This TCR beta chain was sequenced for a study of T cells in Graves' hyperthyroidism and ophthalmopathy. There were TCR beta CDR3 regions amplified from RNA transcripts. In the first-round RT-PCR of the TCR CDR3, the HTBI primer set was used. Using its own MiXCR run on the multiplex PCR reads, TCRdb lists one record per CDR3 protein. The sample includes some 560,000 distinct CDR3 sequences, approximately 14% of them seen just once. Worth noting for this clonotype: This may be a read error, as it is one base from a much larger clone. Because it lacks the conserved phenylalanine or tryptophan at the end, this CDR3 is likely a read error.

The trim removed 4 bases at V and 5 bases at J, leaving 5 bases unmatched. Germline V gene lookup returns CDR1 LGHDT and CDR2 YNNKEL (reference sequence). The CDR3 spans 15 residues. Stable Graves' hyperthyroidism meant no ophthalmopathy progression within 18 months. Hyperthyroidism patients were newly diagnosed, had disease duration under 2 months, and were aged 18 to 65 years. In making diagnoses, clinical symptoms, serum thyroxine and TRAb, thyroid ultrasound and orbital computed tomography were all used. Roughly 9.1 ml of fresh peripheral blood supplied the PBMCs. The specimen was blood. This chain uses TRBV3-1 with TRBJ1-4, with TRBD1 matching 9 bases. This receptor was identified in a woman aged 25 to 39 with Graves' hyperthyroidism. The CDR3 DNA sequence: TGTGCCAGCAGCCGAGGGACAGGGCCGAATGAAAAACTGTTTATT. Its translation: CASSRGTGPNEKLFI.